This T cell receptor (beta chain) was documented in a study of technical replicates of blood from a handful of donors. Clones were sequenced by immunoSEQ multiplex PCR, and TCRdb holds only the in-frame ones, with some missing. The table lists just over 95,000 clones, 95% of them singletons, with about 0.23% in the top ten. V lost 7 bases and J lost 4, with 19 bases in between. CDR1 and CDR2 from the germline V gene are LNHDA and SQIVND (reference sequence). This CDR3 comprises 15 residues. The genes are TRBV19 and TRBJ1-1; D gene uncertain. This TCR was sampled from a human donor in good health. The sequencing input was T cells isolated from PBMCs. This chain's CDR3 is CASTPRADRGTEAFF. The CDR3 DNA is TGTGCCAGTACCCCAAGGGCAGATCGGGGCACTGAAGCTTTCTTT. The complete variable domain, with remaining parts taken from reference TRBV19 and TRBJ1-1, reads DGGITQSPKYLFRKEGQNVTLSCEQNLNHDAMYWYRQDPGQGLRLIYYSQIVNDFQKGDIAEGYSVSREKKESFPLTVTSAQKNPTAFYLCASTPRADRGTEAFFGQGTRLTVV.